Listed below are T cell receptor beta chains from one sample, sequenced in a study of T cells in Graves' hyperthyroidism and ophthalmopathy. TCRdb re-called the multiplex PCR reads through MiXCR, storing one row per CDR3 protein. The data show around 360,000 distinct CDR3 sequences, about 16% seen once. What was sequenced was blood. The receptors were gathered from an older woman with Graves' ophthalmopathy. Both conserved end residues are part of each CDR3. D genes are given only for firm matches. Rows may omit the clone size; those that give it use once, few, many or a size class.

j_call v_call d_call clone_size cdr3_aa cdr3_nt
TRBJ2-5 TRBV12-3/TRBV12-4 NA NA CASSAPRATQYF TGTGCCAGCAGCGCCCCTAGGGCGACCCAGTACTTC
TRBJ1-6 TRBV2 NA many CASSGYGETLHF TGTGCCAGCAGTGGCTACGGTGAAACCCTCCACTTT
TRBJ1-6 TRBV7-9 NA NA CASSHWTYNSPLHF TGTGCCAGCAGCCACTGGACCTATAATTCACCCCTCCACTTT
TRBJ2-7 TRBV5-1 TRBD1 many CASRSGQGPYEQYF TGCGCCAGCAGATCGGGACAGGGGCCCTACGAGCAGTACTTC
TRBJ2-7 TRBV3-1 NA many CASSQDSGLSSYEQYF TGTGCCAGCAGCCAAGATAGTGGTCTAAGCTCCTACGAGCAGTACTTC
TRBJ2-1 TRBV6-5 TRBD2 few CASSYLAGGNCNEQFF TGTGCCAGCAGTTACTTAGCGGGAGGGAACTGCAATGAGCAGTTCTTC
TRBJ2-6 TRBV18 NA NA CASSPDTSSGANVLTF TGTGCCAGCTCACCTGACACCTCCTCTGGGGCCAACGTCCTGACTTTC
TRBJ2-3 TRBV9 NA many CASSEGGRVTTDTQYF TGTGCCAGCAGCGAGGGGGGGAGGGTTACCACAGATACGCAGTATTTT
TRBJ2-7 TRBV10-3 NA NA CAISESGGKTYEQYF TGTGCCATCAGTGAGTCCGGGGGCAAGACCTACGAGCAGTACTTC
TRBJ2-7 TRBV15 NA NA CATSRDQGYEQYF TGTGCCACCAGCAGAGATCAAGGATACGAGCAGTACTTC
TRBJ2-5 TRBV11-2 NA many CASSSPRGGGETQYF TGTGCCAGCAGCTCCCCAAGGGGGGGGGGCGAGACCCAGTACTTC
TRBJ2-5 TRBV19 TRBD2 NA CASSRGLAGGPSSETQYF TGTGCCAGTAGTAGGGGACTAGCGGGAGGGCCCTCCTCGGAGACCCAGTACTTC
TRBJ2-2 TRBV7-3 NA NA CASSSWRGENTGELFF TGTGCCAGCAGCTCCTGGAGGGGGGAGAACACCGGGGAGCTGTTTTTT
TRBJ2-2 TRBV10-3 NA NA CAISESRANTGELFF TGTGCCATCAGTGAGTCCAGGGCGAACACCGGGGAGCTGTTTTTT
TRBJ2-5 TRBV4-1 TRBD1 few CASSRTGRWDETQYF TGCGCCAGCAGCCGGACAGGGCGGTGGGATGAGACCCAGTACTTC
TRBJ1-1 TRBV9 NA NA CASSVGQGGGNTEAFF TGTGCCAGCAGCGTAGGCCAGGGCGGTGGAAACACTGAAGCTTTCTTT
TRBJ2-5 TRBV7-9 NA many CASSLVAGLDQETQYF TGTGCCAGCAGCTTAGTGGCAGGCCTCGACCAAGAGACCCAGTACTTC
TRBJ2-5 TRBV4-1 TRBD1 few CASSWRQGQTQYF TGCGCCAGCAGCTGGCGACAGGGGCAGACCCAGTACTTC
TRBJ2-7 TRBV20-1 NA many CSATVVEEQYF TGCAGTGCTACTGTGGTTGAAGAGCAGTACTTC
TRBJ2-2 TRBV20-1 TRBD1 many CSAGQGGTGELFF TGCAGTGCTGGACAGGGGGGCACCGGGGAGCTGTTTTTT
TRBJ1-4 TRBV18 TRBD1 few CASSPRGTGSDTFEKLFF TGTGCCAGCTCACCACGTGGGACAGGGAGCGACACTTTTGAAAAACTGTTTTTT
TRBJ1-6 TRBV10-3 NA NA CAISEQPTDSPLHF TGTGCCATCAGCGAGCAGCCGACGGATTCACCCCTCCACTTT
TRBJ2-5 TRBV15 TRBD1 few CATSRDLGQGMETQYF TGTGCCACCAGCAGGGACTTGGGACAGGGTATGGAGACCCAGTACTTC
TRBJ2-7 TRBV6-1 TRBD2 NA CASRPPGLAGAYEQYF TGTGCCAGCAGGCCTCCGGGACTAGCGGGAGCCTACGAGCAGTACTTC
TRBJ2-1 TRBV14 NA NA CASSQGVRVSYNEQFF TGTGCCAGCAGCCAAGGGGTGCGGGTCTCCTACAATGAGCAGTTCTTC
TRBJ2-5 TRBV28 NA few CASSWDRRQETQYF TGTGCCAGCAGTTGGGACCGCCGGCAAGAGACCCAGTACTTC
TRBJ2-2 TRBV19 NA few CASSPYRTNTGELFF TGTGCCAGTAGTCCCTACAGGACGAACACCGGGGAGCTGTTTTTT
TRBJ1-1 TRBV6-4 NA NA CASSPVLNMNTEAFF TGTGCCAGCAGTCCCGTACTGAACATGAACACTGAAGCTTTCTTT
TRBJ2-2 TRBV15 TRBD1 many CATSSPGQGFTGELFF TGTGCCACCAGCAGCCCGGGACAGGGTTTCACCGGGGAGCTGTTTTTT
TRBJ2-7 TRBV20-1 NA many CSARSLQGFYEQYF TGCAGTGCTAGGTCTTTGCAGGGGTTCTACGAGCAGTACTTC
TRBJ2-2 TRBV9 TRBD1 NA CASSVVMTGGTGELFF TGTGCCAGCAGCGTAGTCATGACAGGGGGAACCGGGGAGCTGTTTTTT
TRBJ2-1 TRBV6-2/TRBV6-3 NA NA CASRQGGPSEQFF TGTGCCAGCAGACAGGGGGGGCCCAGCGAGCAGTTCTTC
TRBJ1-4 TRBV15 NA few CATSRDPPQNEKLFF TGTGCCACCAGCAGAGATCCCCCACAGAATGAAAAACTGTTTTTT
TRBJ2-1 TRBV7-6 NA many CASSLVVGTGNEQFF TGTGCCAGCAGCTTAGTGGTAGGGACCGGAAATGAGCAGTTCTTC
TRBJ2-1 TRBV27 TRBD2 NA CASSSRLAGGRNEQFF TGTGCCAGCAGCTCCAGGTTAGCGGGAGGTCGGAATGAGCAGTTCTTC
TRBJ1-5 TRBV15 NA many CATSRVSSGTGPQHF TGTGCCACCAGCAGAGTATCGTCGGGCACGGGGCCCCAGCATTTT
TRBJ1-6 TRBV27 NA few CASRTGAGESYNSPLHF TGTGCCAGCAGAACGGGGGCGGGCGAGTCCTATAATTCACCCCTCCACTTT
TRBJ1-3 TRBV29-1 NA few CSVVGTRSGNTIYF TGCAGCGTTGTCGGCACCCGCTCTGGAAACACCATATATTTT
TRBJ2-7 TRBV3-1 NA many CASSVRASYEQYF TGTGCCAGCAGCGTCAGGGCTTCGTACGAGCAGTACTTC
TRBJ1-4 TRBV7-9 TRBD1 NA CASSPRGQVYEKLFF TGTGCCAGCAGCCCGAGGGGGCAAGTATATGAAAAACTGTTTTTT
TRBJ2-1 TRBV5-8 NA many CASSPQALLNNEQFF TGTGCCAGCAGCCCCCAGGCATTGCTTAACAATGAGCAGTTCTTC
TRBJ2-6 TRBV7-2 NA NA CASTLDRRASGANVLTF TGTGCCAGCACCCTCGACAGAAGGGCCTCTGGGGCCAACGTCCTGACTTTC
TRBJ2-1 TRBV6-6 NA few CASSYSRSYNEQFF TGTGCCAGCAGTTACTCGAGATCCTACAATGAGCAGTTCTTC
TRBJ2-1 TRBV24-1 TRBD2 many CATSDPGTSGMNEQFF TGTGCCACCAGTGACCCCGGGACTAGCGGGATGAATGAGCAGTTCTTC
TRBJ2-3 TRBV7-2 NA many CASSLAGVADTQYF TGTGCCAGCAGCTTAGCCGGGGTCGCAGATACGCAGTATTTT
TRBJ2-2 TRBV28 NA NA CASSLQFGELFF TGTGCCAGCAGCCTACAGTTCGGGGAGCTGTTTTTT
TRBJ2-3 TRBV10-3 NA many CAISDRTSDSSTDTQYF TGTGCCATCAGTGATAGGACGTCTGACTCTAGCACAGATACGCAGTATTTT
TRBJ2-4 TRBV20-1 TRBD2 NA CSAREARPSGSFNIQYF TGCAGTGCTAGAGAAGCCCGACCTAGCGGGAGTTTTAACATTCAGTACTTC
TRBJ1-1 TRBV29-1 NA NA CSVEEGSTEAFF TGCAGCGTTGAAGAGGGGTCCACTGAAGCTTTCTTT
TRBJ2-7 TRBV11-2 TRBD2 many CASTLAPGLAGGLEQYF TGTGCCAGCACCCTCGCACCGGGACTAGCGGGAGGGCTCGAGCAGTACTTC
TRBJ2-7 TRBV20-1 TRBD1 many CSAQSRTGGYEQYF TGCAGTGCCCAGAGCAGGACAGGGGGGTACGAGCAGTACTTC
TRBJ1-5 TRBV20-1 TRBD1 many CSARNRGPDQPQHF TGCAGTGCTAGAAACAGGGGGCCAGATCAGCCCCAGCATTTT
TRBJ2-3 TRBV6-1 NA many CASSEAFAGPTTDTQYF TGTGCCAGCAGTGAAGCGTTCGCCGGGCCGACCACAGATACGCAGTATTTT
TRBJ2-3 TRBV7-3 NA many CASSLKPQTDTQYF TGTGCCAGCAGCTTAAAACCGCAGACAGATACGCAGTATTTT
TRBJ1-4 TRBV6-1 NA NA CASSEAWLDEKLFF TGTGCCAGCAGTGAAGCATGGCTGGATGAAAAACTGTTTTTT
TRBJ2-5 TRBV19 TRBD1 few CASSRGGPRDQYF TGTGCCAGTAGTAGAGGGGGCCCCCGGGACCAGTACTTC
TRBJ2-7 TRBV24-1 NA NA CATSVTGNPPRGQYF TGTGCCACCAGTGTGACAGGAAACCCGCCACGCGGGCAGTACTTC
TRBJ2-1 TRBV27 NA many CASSPPQGGLYNEQFF TGTGCCAGCAGTCCTCCCCAGGGAGGACTTTACAATGAGCAGTTCTTC
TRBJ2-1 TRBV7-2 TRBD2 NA CAASDSRLAGGNEQFF TGTGCCGCCAGCGACTCGAGGCTAGCGGGAGGCAATGAGCAGTTCTTC
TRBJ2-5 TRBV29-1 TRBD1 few CSVETGVETQYF TGCAGCGTTGAAACAGGGGTGGAGACCCAGTACTTC